This is a list of T cell receptor beta chains from one sample in a study of blood T cell repertoires in COVID-19. This table comes from immunoSEQ multiplex PCR, and its TCRdb copy is limited to in-frame clones, with some not included. The sample shows about 120,000 clones, 79% of them seen only once. Sequences were obtained from peripheral blood. The receptor source for this set is a woman of 80 years or more with acute or convalescent COVID-19. Each CDR3 is given without its conserved first and last residue.

v_call cdr3_aa
TRBV29-1 SVGTSSLDTQY
TRBV7-8 ASSLAPAGARSTDTQY
TRBV24-1 ATRGTGVQETQY
TRBV15 ATSRKPGQVGHEQY
TRBV24-1 ATSDQPPTSGFYEQY
TRBV3-1/TRBV3-2 ASSQELAGHEQY
TRBV7-2 ASSPDRGRTEAF
TRBV10-3 AISRGNEQF
TRBV29-1 SVGSVNSDTQY
TRBV3-1/TRBV3-2 ASSQGLHGNEQF
TRBV18 ASSGQGANEQF
TRBV28 ASTSGDSPLH
TRBV6-6 ASSYPGGTQPQH
TRBV4-3 ASSQDHFSNQPQH
TRBV7-8 ASSLVGGNTGELF
TRBV19 ASSPRGLNQPQH
TRBV3-1/TRBV3-2 ASSQILAGGTDTQY
TRBV19 ASSIRGSGANVLT
TRBV27 ASRMNGQLNQETQY
TRBV6-5 ASSKGQGAWYGYT
TRBV5-1 ASSLNSYQETQY
TRBV5-4 ASSAGQGRGYT
TRBV7-8 ASSLGPQGGNEQF